This T cell receptor beta chain derives from a study of cytomegalovirus exposure and HLA in healthy donors. Findings of the study overall: The investigators catalogued under 200 TCR beta chains as cytomegalovirus-associated.

The ends were cut back, 0 bases at V and 3 bases at J, with 6 bases in the middle. This CDR3 contains 14 residues. CDR1 is KGHSH and CDR2 is LQKENI in the germline V gene. Clones were read by immunoSEQ multiplex PCR, and TCRdb kept only the in-frame ones, dropping some. This table holds some 90,000 clones, 96% found once. This clone was picked up one time. Its target is not known. Input material: PBMCs. This sequence originates from a man aged 18-30 years in good health and CMV-seronegative. The rearrangement links TRBV18 to TRBJ1-5; D is undetermined. The CDR3 DNA reads as TGTGCCAGCTCACCACCCACAGACAATCAGCCCCAGCATTTT. Protein sequence: CASSPPTDNQPQHF.